What follows is one T cell receptor (beta chain) and its context. This specimen belongs to a study of T-cell reconstitution after alpha-beta-depleted transplantation in children. The CDR3 loop spans 19 amino acids. Per germline, CDR1 LGHNA and CDR2 YNFKEQ. V gave up 4 bases and J gave up 4 bases; unmatched junction bases: 18. Construction of the TCRbeta library involved unique molecular identifiers. One entry per CDR3 protein results from TCRdb running MiXCR on the PCR reads. Here the sample spans around 340,000 distinct CDR3 sequences, less than 15% being singletons. The chain uses TRBV4-2 and TRBJ2-1; the match to TRBD2 covers 8 bases. This TCR was sampled from a human donor who donated a stem cell graft to a child with Fanconi anemia. Sample: PBMCs, taken from the stem cell graft. DNA of the CDR3: TGTGCCAGCAGCCCCCTGGGTAGCGGGACCTCCATACATTACAATGAGCAGTTCTTC. Its protein product is CASSPLGSGTSIHYNEQFF.